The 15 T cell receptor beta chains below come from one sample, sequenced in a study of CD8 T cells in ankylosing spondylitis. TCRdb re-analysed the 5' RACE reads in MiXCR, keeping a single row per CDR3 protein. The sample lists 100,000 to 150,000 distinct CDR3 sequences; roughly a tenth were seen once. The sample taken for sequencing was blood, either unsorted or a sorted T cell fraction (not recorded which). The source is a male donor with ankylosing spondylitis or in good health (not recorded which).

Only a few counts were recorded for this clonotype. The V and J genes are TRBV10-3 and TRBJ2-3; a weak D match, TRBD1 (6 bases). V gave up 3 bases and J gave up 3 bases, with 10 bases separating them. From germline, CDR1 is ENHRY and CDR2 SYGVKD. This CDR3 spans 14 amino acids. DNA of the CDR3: TGTGCCATCAGTGAACAGGGATCTACAGATACGCAGTATTTT. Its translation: CAISEQGSTDTQYF.

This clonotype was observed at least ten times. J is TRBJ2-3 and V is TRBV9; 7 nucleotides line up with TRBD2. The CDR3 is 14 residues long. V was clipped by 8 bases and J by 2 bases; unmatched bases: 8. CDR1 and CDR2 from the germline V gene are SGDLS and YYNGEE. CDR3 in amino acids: CARTLADDTDTQYF. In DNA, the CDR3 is TGTGCCAGGACCCTAGCGGACGACACAGATACGCAGTATTTT.

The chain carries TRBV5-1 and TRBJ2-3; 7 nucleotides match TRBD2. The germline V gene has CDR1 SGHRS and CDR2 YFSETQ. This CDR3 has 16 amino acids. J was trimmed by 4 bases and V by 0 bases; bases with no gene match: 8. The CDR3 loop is CASSLDGAGVADTQYF. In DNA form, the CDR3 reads TGCGCCAGCAGCTTGGATGGCGCGGGAGTGGCAGATACGCAGTATTTT.

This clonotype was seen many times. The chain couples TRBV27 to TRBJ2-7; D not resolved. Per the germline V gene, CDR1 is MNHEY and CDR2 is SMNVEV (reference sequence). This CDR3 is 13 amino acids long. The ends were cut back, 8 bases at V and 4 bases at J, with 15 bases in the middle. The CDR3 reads CASHGRLAYEQYF. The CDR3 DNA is TGTGCCAGCCATGGAAGACTTGCGTACGAGCAGTACTTC.

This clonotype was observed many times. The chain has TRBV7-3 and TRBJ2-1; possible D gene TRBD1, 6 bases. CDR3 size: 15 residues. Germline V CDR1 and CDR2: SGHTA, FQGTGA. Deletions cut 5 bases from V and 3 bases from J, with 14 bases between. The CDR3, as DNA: TGTGCCAGCAGCAAGACAGGTAACGACTACAATGAGCAGTTCTTC. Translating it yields CASSKTGNDYNEQFF.

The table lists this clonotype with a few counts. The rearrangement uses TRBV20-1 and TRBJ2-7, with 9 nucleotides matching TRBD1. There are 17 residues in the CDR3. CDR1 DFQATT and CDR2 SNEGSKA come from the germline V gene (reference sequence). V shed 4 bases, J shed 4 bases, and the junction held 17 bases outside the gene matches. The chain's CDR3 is CSATRPGTGTRAYEQYF. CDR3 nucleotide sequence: TGCAGTGCTACACGTCCCGGGACAGGGACGAGGGCGTACGAGCAGTACTTC.

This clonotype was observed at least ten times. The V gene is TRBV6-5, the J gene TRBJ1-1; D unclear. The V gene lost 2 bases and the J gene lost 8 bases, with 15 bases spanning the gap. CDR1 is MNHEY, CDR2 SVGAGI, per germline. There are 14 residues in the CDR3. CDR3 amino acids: CASSYGLGGLEAFF. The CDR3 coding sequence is TGTGCCAGCAGTTACGGATTAGGTGGGCTCGAAGCTTTCTTT.

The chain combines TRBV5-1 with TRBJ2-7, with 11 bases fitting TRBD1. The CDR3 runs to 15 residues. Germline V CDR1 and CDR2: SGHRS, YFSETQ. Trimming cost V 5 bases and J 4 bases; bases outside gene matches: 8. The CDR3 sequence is CASRTDRGLWYEQYF. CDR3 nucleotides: TGCGCCAGCAGAACGGACAGGGGGCTTTGGTACGAGCAGTACTTC.

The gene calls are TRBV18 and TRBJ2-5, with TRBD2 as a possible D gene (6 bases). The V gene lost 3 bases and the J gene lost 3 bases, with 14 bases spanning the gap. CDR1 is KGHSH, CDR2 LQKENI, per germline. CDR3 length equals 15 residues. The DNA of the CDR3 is TGTGCCAGCTCACCGAGTACGGGACTCAAAGAGACCCAGTACTTC. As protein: CASSPSTGLKETQYF.

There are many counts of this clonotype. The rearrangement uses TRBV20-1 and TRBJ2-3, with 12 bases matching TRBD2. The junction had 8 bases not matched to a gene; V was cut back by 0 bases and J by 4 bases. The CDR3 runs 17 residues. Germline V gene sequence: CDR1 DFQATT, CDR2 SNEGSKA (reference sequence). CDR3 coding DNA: TGCAGTGCTAGAGATCTCGGGTCTAGCGGGAGGGCAGATACGCAGTATTTT. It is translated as CSARDLGSSGRADTQYF.

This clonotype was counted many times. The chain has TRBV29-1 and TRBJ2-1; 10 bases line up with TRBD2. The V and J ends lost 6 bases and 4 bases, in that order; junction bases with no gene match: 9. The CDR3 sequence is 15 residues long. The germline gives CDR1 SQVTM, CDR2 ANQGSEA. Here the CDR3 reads CSVAIAGGWYNEQFF. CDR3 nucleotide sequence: TGCAGCGTAGCCATAGCGGGAGGTTGGTACAATGAGCAGTTCTTC.

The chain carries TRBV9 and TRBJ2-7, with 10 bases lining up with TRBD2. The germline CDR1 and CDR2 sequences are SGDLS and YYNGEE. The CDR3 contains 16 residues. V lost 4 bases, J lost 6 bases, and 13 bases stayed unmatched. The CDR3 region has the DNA TGTGCCAGCAGCTCGGCTGAAGCGGGAGGGCCTCGCGAGCAGTACTTC. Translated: CASSSAEAGGPREQYF.

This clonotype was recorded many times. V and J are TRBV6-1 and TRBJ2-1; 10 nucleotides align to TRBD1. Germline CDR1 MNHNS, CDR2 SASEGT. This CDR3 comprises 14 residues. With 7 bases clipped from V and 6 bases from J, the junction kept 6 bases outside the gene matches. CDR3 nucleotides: TGTGCCAGCATAGGGACAGGGGTCTCCAATGAGCAGTTCTTC. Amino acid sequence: CASIGTGVSNEQFF.

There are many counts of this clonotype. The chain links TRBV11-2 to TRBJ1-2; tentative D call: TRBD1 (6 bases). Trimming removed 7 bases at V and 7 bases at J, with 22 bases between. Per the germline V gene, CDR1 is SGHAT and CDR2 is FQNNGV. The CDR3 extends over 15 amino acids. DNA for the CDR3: TGTGCCAGCACCCCGCTCCAGGGGACATTAAGTGGCTACACCTTC. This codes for CASTPLQGTLSGYTF.

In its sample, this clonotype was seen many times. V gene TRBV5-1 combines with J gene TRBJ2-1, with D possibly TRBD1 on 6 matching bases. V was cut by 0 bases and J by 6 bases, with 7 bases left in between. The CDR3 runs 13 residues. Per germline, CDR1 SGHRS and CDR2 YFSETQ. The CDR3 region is CASSLARGNEQFF. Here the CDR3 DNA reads TGCGCCAGCAGCTTGGCCAGGGGCAATGAGCAGTTCTTC.